This T cell receptor (beta chain) emerged from a study of radiation and T cells in renal cell carcinoma. Study in general: Nephrectomy followed 15 Gy stereotactic body radiation by 4 weeks.

Trimming cost V 3 bases and J 5 bases, with 25 bases left between them. From germline, CDR1 is MGHDK and CDR2 SYGVNS. This CDR3 has 18 residues. Remarks on this clone: Its target is not known.

Study-wide results and caveats: Top tumor clonotypes rose in blood 2 weeks post-radiation, then contracted.

Time point specified: baseline pretreatment blood. Treatment meaning: 15 Gy SBRT to primary tumor, nephrectomy 4 weeks later. Repertoires were generated with immunoSEQ multiplex PCR, while TCRdb's copy carries only in-frame clones and drops some. The sample contains tens of thousands of clones, around 83% of which appear only once. The clonotype comes from a woman aged 70-85 years with renal cell carcinoma. Sequences were derived from blood, sampled from a patient whose treatment included radiotherapy and nephrectomy. The chain uses TRBV25-1 and TRBJ2-5; possibly TRBD1 for D (5 bases). Here the CDR3 reads CASSDLKEWTWKGETQYF. CDR3 DNA: TGTGCCAGCAGTGACTTAAAAGAGTGGACGTGGAAGGGGGAGACCCAGTACTTC.